This T cell receptor (beta chain) is from a study of T cell repertoires in aging, cancer and after chemotherapy. Study information: Donor ages fell into six groups from 30 or younger up to 70 or older.

Peripheral blood genomic DNA, not sorted cells or RNA, was the template. V trimming: 6 bases; J trimming: 9 bases; junction bases outside the gene matches: 12. This CDR3 contains 15 residues. The germline V gene has CDR1 LNHDA and CDR2 SQIVND (reference sequence). Rearranged V-D-J TRB sequences were amplified with a mixed TRB-A/B primer pool. TCRdb analysed the multiplex PCR reads with MiXCR anew, one entry per CDR3 protein. The profile covers roughly 2,100 distinct CDR3 sequences, with around 20% appearing a single time and 23% taken by the ten largest. Sequences were obtained from blood. This TCR was recovered from a human donor with a solid tumor. J is TRBJ2-1 and V is TRBV19, with 9 bases fitting TRBD1. The CDR3 coding sequence is TGTGCCAGTAGCGCACACGGGACAGGGTTTGGTGAGCAGTTCTTC. Translation gives CASSAHGTGFGEQFF.